These 10 T cell receptor beta chains originate from one sample sequenced in a study of blood T cells in healthy people across ages. PCR was performed a second time for about 7 to 12 cycles using a sample-barcoded 5' primer and a J-beta primer mix. Via MiXCR, TCRdb re-called the 5' RACE reads, giving one row per CDR3 protein. This sample has 600,000 to 1,000,000 distinct CDR3 sequences, with roughly 25% found just once. The same data also contributed to another study, on T cells of mothers and their children.

The sample taken for sequencing was blood. These receptors came from a boy under 18 in good health.

The chain recombines TRBV11-2 with TRBJ2-1; 7 nucleotides match TRBD2. This CDR3 has 19 amino acids. With 3 bases clipped from V and 5 bases from J, the junction kept 19 bases outside the gene matches. Per the germline V gene, CDR1 is SGHAT and CDR2 is FQNNGV. The CDR3: CASSFIVRNLAGAHNEQFF. CDR3 bases: TGTGCCAGCAGCTTTATTGTCCGGAACCTGGCGGGAGCACACAATGAGCAGTTCTTC.

V and J are TRBV28 and TRBJ2-5, with D maybe TRBD1 (6 bases). The J call is uncertain, as TRBJ2-1 better fits the DNA end. Germline CDR1 is MDHEN and CDR2 is SYDVKM. CDR3 length: 15 residues. The CDR3 sequence is CASSTPSTGFNEQFF. CDR3 DNA: TGTGCCAGCAGTACCCCCTCGACAGGCTTCAATGAGCAGTTCTTC.

The chain joins TRBV10-3 to TRBJ2-7; 8 positions match TRBD1. The better agreement between TRBJ2-1 and the DNA end casts doubt on the J call. From germline, CDR1 is ENHRY and CDR2 SYGVKD. CDR3 length: 14 amino acids. The CDR3 here is CAIRVTGELSEQFF. The CDR3 nucleotides are TGTGCCATCAGGGTGACAGGGGAGTTGAGTGAGCAGTTCTTC.

This clonotype was counted only a few times. V gene TRBV12-3 or TRBV12-4 combines with J gene TRBJ1-5; D gene uncertain. The CDR3 is made up of 13 amino acids. The germline V and J ends were trimmed by 3 bases and 3 bases, with 6 bases remaining between them. The CDR3 DNA reads TGTGCCAGCAGTTTCCTCCACAATCAGCCCCAGCATTTT. Its translation is CASSFLHNQPQHF.

The V call is TRBV29-1, the J call TRBJ2-4; 7 nucleotides align to TRBD1. V dropped 7 bases and J dropped 4; count of bases not matched to a gene: 7. There are 13 residues in the CDR3. Germline CDR1 and CDR2: SQVTM and ANQGSEA. As DNA, the CDR3 is TGCAGCGGACTGGACAGGCAGAAAAACATTCAGTACTTC. Protein sequence: CSGLDRQKNIQYF.

This clonotype was observed at least ten times. The chain combines TRBV7-2 with TRBJ2-1; TRBD2 matches 9 bases. CDR3 size: 12 residues. Germline CDR1 and CDR2: SGHTA and FQGNSA. V was pared by 4 bases and J by 16 bases, with 8 bases of the junction left unmatched. The CDR3 DNA is TGTGCCAGCAGCTCTAGCGGGGCGGCCGCTTTCTTC. Translation gives CASSSSGAAAFF.

In its sample, this clonotype was seen a few times. This rearrangement joins TRBV18 to TRBJ2-3; D unresolved. The CDR3 has 11 amino acids. Germline-derived CDR1 and CDR2 are KGHSH and LQKENI. V was trimmed by 2 bases and J by 6 bases, leaving 3 bases between them. As DNA, the CDR3 is TGTGCCAGCTCACCAGCGGATACGCAGTATTTT. It codes for CASSPADTQYF.

This clonotype was counted between two and nine times. V is TRBV9 and J is TRBJ2-1; tentatively, D is TRBD2 (6 bases). The CDR3 totals 15 residues. The V end was cut by 1 base, the J end by 5 bases, with 13 bases between. The germline gives CDR1 SGDLS, CDR2 YYNGEE. CDR3 protein: CASSVRGILDNEQFF. The CDR3, as DNA: TGTGCCAGCAGCGTACGGGGGATTTTGGACAATGAGCAGTTCTTC.

This chain links TRBV2 with TRBJ2-5, with 11 bases lining up with TRBD2. CDR3 length equals 16 residues. With V trimmed by 10 bases and J by 3 bases, 13 bases remained unmatched. Germline V gene data show CDR1 as SNHLY and CDR2 as FYNNEI. CDR3 nucleotide sequence: TGTGCCACCCCACTAGCGGGAGTTAGTAAGGAAGAGACCCAGTACTTC. Residues: CATPLAGVSKEETQYF.

This clonotype turned up a few times. The J gene is TRBJ1-4, the V gene TRBV28, with 7 bases matching TRBD1. CDR3 length equals 15 residues. Germline V gene lookup returns CDR1 MDHEN and CDR2 SYDVKM. The trim removed 5 bases at V and 5 bases at J, leaving 8 bases unmatched. In DNA form, the CDR3 reads TGTGCCAGCAGTCCGACAGGGTTCCCCAATGAAAAACTGTTTTTT. Its translation: CASSPTGFPNEKLFF.